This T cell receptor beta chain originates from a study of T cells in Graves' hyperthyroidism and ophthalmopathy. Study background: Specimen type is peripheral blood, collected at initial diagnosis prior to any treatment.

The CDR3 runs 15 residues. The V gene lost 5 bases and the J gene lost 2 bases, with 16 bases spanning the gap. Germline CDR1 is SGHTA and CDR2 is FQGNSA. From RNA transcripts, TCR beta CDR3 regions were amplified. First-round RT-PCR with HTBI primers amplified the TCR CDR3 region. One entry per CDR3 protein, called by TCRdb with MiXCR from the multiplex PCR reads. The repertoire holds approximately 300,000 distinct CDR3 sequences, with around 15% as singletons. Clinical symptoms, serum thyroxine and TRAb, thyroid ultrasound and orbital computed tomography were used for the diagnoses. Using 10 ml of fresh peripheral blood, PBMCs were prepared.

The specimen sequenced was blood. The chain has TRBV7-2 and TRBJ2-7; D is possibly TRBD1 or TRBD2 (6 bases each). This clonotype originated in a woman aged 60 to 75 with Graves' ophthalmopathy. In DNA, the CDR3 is TGTGCCAGCAGCCCAGAGGGGGGCGTCACCTACGAGCAGTACTTC. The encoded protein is CASSPEGGVTYEQYF.